Detailed here is one T cell receptor (beta chain). There is no known antigen for this receptor. It has no much larger one-base neighbor in the sample; base qualities were not kept. The donors were included in the validation cohort of approximately 120 subjects, a group kept apart from the roughly 610-subject first cohort. The receptor library was made with the immunoSEQ multiplex PCR assay. The original methods were these. A statistical classification framework was built to diagnose cytomegalovirus status from the catalog of TCR beta chain sequences. Here the immuneACCESS table is served through TCRdb, limited to in-frame sequences with V and J called. Missing clones are a known gap in these copies; in checked studies unresolved V genes cover under half, and the rest lacks a known reason. That table furnishes V, J and clone size, whereas the DNA furnished D and trimming. The sample table records 150,000 to 200,000 clones; roughly 89% of these occur just once. About 3% of the sample is held by the ten biggest clonotypes.

Deletion took 4 bases off V and 5 bases off J, with a span of 8 bases between the germline ends. Including cysteine and phenylalanine, the CDR3 has 12 amino acids. The entry retains the CDR3 DNA only, 36 bases that are in frame from base 1. The germline V gene sets CDR1 to MDHEN and CDR2 to SYDVKM. The data belong to a study of cytomegalovirus exposure and HLA in healthy donors (dated by TCRdb to about 2017). Context from the whole study: A later analysis indicated that the 120 validation repertoires were generated on the platform also employed for the 700 or so repertoires of the first cohort. The study aimed to test whether signatures of past pathogen exposure could be identified by cataloging public T cell receptors. Besides the first cohort of 666 subjects, a separate validation cohort made up of over 95 different subjects was used. To predict cytomegalovirus infection status, the study combined high-throughput TCR immunosequencing, statistical association of individual TCRs with disease status, and machine learning.

Points the paper makes about the study in general: All 110 or so repertoires were used to score co-occurrence in the validation cohort in a later analysis, because that analysis had no HLA typing for the cohort. A few of the identified cytomegalovirus-associated TCR beta chains were confirmed in vitro to be specific for cytomegalovirus antigens. The authors suggested that the approach could potentially be extended to other disease states and immunological phenotypes. Most TCR sequences were seen in very few donors, while some public TCRs were found in many individuals. In both the original and validation cohorts, the classifier was reported to diagnose cytomegalovirus status with high specificity and sensitivity. A total of fewer than 200 TCR beta chains were listed by the study as associated with cytomegalovirus. In a later analysis, TCRs clustered in the first cohort were found to also tend to co-occur in the 120 or so validation repertoires, with roughly 93% of cluster scores above 0.

The V and J segments used are TRBV28 and TRBJ2-5; the D gene is perhaps TRBD2, from 6 matching bases. The sequence derives from a woman under 30 in good health and CMV-seropositive. The sequencing input was PBMCs. The DNA reads TGTGCCAGCAGTTCCCGGGGGGAGACCCAGTACTTC. It encodes CASSSRGETQYF.